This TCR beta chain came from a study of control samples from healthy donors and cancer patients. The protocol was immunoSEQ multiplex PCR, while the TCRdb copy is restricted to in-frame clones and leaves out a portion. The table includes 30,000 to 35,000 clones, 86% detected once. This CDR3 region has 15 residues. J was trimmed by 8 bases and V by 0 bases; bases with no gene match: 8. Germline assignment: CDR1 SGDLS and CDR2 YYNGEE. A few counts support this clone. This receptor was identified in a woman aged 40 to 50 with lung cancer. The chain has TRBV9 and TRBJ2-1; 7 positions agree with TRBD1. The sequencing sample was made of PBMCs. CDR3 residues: CASSVDWDSYDEQFF. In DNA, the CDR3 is TGTGCCAGCAGCGTAGACTGGGACAGCTATGATGAGCAGTTCTTC.